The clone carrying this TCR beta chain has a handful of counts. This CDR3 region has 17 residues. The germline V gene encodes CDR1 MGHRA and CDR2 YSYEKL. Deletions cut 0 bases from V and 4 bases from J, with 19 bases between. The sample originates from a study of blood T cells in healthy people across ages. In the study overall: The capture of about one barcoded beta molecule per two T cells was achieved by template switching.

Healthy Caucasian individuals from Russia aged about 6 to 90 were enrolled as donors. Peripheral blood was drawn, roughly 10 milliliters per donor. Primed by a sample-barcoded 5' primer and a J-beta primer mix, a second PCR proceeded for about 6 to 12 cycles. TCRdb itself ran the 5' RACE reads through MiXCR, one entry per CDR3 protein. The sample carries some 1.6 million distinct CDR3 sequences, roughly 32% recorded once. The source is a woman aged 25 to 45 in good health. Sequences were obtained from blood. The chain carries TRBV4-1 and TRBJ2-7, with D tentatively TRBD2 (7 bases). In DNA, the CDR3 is TGCGCCAGCAGCCAAGATGGGGGCGGCGGGAGTAGATACGAGCAGTACTTC. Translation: CASSQDGGGGSRYEQYF.